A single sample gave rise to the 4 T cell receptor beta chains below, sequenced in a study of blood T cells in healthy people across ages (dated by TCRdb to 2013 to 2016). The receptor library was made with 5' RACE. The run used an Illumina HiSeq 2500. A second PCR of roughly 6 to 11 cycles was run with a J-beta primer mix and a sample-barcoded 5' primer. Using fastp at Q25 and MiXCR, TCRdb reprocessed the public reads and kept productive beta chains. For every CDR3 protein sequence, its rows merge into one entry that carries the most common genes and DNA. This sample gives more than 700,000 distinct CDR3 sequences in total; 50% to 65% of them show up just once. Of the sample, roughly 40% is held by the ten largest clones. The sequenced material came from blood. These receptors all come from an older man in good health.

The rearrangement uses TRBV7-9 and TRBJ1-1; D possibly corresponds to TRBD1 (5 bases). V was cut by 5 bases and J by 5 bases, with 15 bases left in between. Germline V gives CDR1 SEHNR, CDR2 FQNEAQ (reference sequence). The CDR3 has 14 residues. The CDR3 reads CASSQGRRETEAFF. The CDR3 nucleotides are TGTGCCAGCAGCCAGGGACGGCGGGAAACTGAAGCTTTCTTT.

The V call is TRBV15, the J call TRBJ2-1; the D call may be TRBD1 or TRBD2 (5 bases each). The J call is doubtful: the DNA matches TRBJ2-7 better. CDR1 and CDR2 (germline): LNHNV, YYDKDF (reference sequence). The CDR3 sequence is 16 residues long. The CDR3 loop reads CATSIPGHSLYNEQYF. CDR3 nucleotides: TGTGCCACCAGCATTCCGGGGCACTCCCTCTACAATGAGCAGTACTTC.

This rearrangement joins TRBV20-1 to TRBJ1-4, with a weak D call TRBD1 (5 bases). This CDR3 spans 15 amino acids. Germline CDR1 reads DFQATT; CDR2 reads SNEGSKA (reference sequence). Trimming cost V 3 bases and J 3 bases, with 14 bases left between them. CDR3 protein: CSARHPGEANEKLFF. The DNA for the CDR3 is TGCAGTGCTAGGCACCCGGGGGAGGCTAATGAAAAACTGTTTTTT.

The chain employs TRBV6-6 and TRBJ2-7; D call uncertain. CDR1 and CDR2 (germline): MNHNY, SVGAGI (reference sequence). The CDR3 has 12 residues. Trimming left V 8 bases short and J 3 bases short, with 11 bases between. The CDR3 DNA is TGTGCCAGCGCAGATCTCGGCTACGAGCAGTACTTC. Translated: CASADLGYEQYF.